The clone carrying this T cell receptor beta chain has at least ten counts. The antigen is undetermined. This entry is derived from a study of identical twins. Overall study results and limits: The study found excess low generation probability among twin-shared out-of-frame alpha sequences.

MiXCR, run by TCRdb on the 5' RACE reads, gives a single entry per CDR3 protein. The repertoire holds some 710,000 distinct CDR3 sequences, approximately 6.1% seen once, with 1.5% to 2% in the top ten. The CDR3 totals 16 residues. Trimming left V 4 bases short and J 4 bases short, with 20 bases between. The V gene's germline CDR1 is SGHRS and CDR2 YFSETQ. The chain has TRBV5-1 and TRBJ1-1; D is perhaps TRBD1 (5 bases). Sequenced material: naive T cells sorted from blood. The clonotype originates from a man in his late teens or twenties in good health. The CDR3 sequence: CASSVGHLGGATEAFF. The CDR3 nucleotides read TGCGCCAGCAGCGTTGGCCATCTTGGGGGAGCCACTGAAGCTTTCTTT.